The 8 T cell receptor beta chains below were found in one sample sequenced in a study of T cells after yellow fever vaccination. MiXCR, run by TCRdb on the 5' RACE reads, gives a single entry per CDR3 protein. The profile shows roughly 160,000 distinct CDR3 sequences, more than 5.5% of them singletons. Specimen: CD4+ T cells sorted from PBMCs, collected less than 6 days after the first yellow fever vaccination. The receptors originated from a man between 18 and 29 years old who received the YFV17D yellow fever vaccine.

Many counts were recorded for this clonotype. The chain employs TRBV11-2 and TRBJ2-1, with D perhaps TRBD2 (5 bases). The V end was cut by 2 bases, the J end by 6 bases, with 23 bases between. The CDR3 extends over 18 amino acids. CDR1 and CDR2 from the germline V gene are SGHAT and FQNNGV. CDR3 loop: CASSLRWRALGVVNEQFF. As DNA, the CDR3 is TGTGCCAGCAGCTTAAGATGGCGGGCCCTAGGAGTGGTCAATGAGCAGTTCTTC.

This clonotype has only a few counts. The V gene is TRBV29-1, the J gene TRBJ1-2, with TRBD1 matching 8 bases. Germline V gives CDR1 SQVTM, CDR2 ANQGSEA. V dropped 4 bases and J dropped 8; count of bases not matched to a gene: 9. This CDR3 spans 13 amino acids. This CDR3 is CSVGDRGRGGYTF. The DNA for the CDR3 is TGCAGCGTTGGTGACAGGGGCCGTGGGGGCTACACCTTC.

V is TRBV12-3 or TRBV12-4 and J is TRBJ2-4; the D gene could be TRBD1 or TRBD2 (6 bases each). V was trimmed by 5 bases and J by 7 bases, leaving 21 bases between them. The CDR3 is 16 amino acids. CDR3 region: CASSPGWGARGNIQYF. Written as DNA, the CDR3 is TGTGCCAGCAGTCCCGGTTGGGGGGCCCGGGGGAACATTCAGTACTTC.

This clonotype was found a few times. The chain is built from TRBV5-8 and TRBJ1-5; 10 bases are shared with TRBD1. The V gene end was trimmed by 4 bases and the J gene end by 4 bases; junction bases not matched to a gene: 5. This CDR3 has 15 amino acids. Germline CDR1 reads SGHTS; CDR2 reads YDEGEE. This CDR3 is CASSPGTGENQPQHF. Written as DNA, the CDR3 is TGTGCCAGCAGCCCCGGGACAGGGGAGAATCAGCCCCAGCATTTT.

This chain uses TRBV5-1 with TRBJ2-7; 16 bases line up with TRBD2. With V trimmed by 5 bases and J by 7 bases, 3 bases remained unmatched. The CDR3 is 14 residues long. Germline values: CDR1 SGHRS, CDR2 YFSETQ. The CDR3 sequence: CASRGLAGGREQYV. CDR3 nucleotide sequence: TGCGCCAGCAGGGGACTAGCGGGGGGGCGTGAGCAGTACGTC.

V and J are TRBV6-5 and TRBJ2-5; D ambiguous. V was pared by 4 bases and J by 4 bases, with 16 bases between. The V gene's germline CDR1 is MNHEY and CDR2 SVGAGI. CDR3 length equals 15 residues. The CDR3 here is CASSSRPVLRETQYF. Here the CDR3 DNA reads TGTGCCAGCAGTTCCCGCCCGGTTTTACGAGAGACCCAGTACTTC.

This clonotype was picked up many times. The V and J genes are TRBV20-1 and TRBJ1-5; 7 bases agree with TRBD1. Germline V gene sequence: CDR1 DFQATT, CDR2 SNEGSKA (reference sequence). Trimming cost V 6 bases and J 3 bases; bases outside gene matches: 5. The CDR3 is made up of 13 amino acids. CDR3 protein: CSARTGPNQPQHF. CDR3 DNA: TGCAGTGCGAGGACAGGCCCCAATCAGCCCCAGCATTTT.

To note about this clonotype: This could be a read error, since a much larger clone is one nucleotide away. The V and J genes are TRBV2 and TRBJ1-2; no definite D call. V was clipped by 3 bases and J by 8 bases, with 10 bases between them. This CDR3 is built from 12 residues. Germline-derived CDR1 and CDR2 are SNHLY and FYNNEI. CDR3 protein: CASSENSGGYTF. DNA for the CDR3: TGTGCCAGCAGTGAGAACAGTGGAGGCTACACCTTC.